This T cell receptor beta chain was captured by sequencing in a study of blood T cells in healthy people across ages. Across the study: About one barcoded beta molecule per two T cells was captured by template switching. Study-wide results and caveats: Observed TCR beta diversity per million T cells went down as age went up. This fall followed a roughly linear course with age.

Every donor provided 9.5 to 10 milliliters of peripheral blood. Total RNA amounts of at least 6 micrograms were extracted per sample. As for this clonotype: Antigen specificity is unknown.

Alongside a J-beta primer mix, a sample-barcoded 5' primer served in a second PCR lasting 7 to 11 cycles. TCRdb re-derived calls from the 5' RACE reads in MiXCR, one entry per CDR3 protein. This table holds around 1,600,000 distinct CDR3 sequences, roughly two fifths found once. The CDR3 consists of 17 residues. Germline-derived CDR1 and CDR2 are MNHNS and SASEGT. The junction had 11 bases not matched to a gene; V was cut back by 8 bases and J by 0 bases. The chain links TRBV6-1 to TRBJ2-1; 9 bases fit TRBD2. The sequenced material came from blood. The TCR originated in a woman younger than 30 in good health. The CDR3, as DNA: TGTGCCAGCGTATTTGGCGGGAGGGCCGCCTCCTACAATGAGCAGTTCTTC. Translated, it gives CASVFGGRAASYNEQFF.